The 9 T cell receptor beta chains below come from one sample, sequenced in a study of cytomegalovirus exposure and HLA in healthy donors. In the PCR, 60 Vbeta and 13 Jbeta primers were used. Repertoires were generated with immunoSEQ multiplex PCR, while TCRdb's copy carries only in-frame clones and drops some. The sample lists about 60,000 clones; 60% to 80% were seen once. The sample taken for sequencing was PBMCs. These receptors all come from a female donor in good health and CMV-seronegative.

The chain joins TRBV6-4 to TRBJ2-2, with 10 bases identical to TRBD2. CDR1 is MRHNA and CDR2 is SNTAGT in the germline V gene. V was clipped by 6 bases and J by 3 bases; unmatched bases: 4. The CDR3 loop spans 15 amino acids. CDR3 nucleotides: TGTGCCAGCAGACCCGGGACTAGCGACACCGGGGAGCTGTTTTTT. This codes for CASRPGTSDTGELFF.

The chain employs TRBV27 and TRBJ2-7, with 7 bases fitting TRBD2. After removal of 3 bases from V and 12 bases from J, the junction contained 14 bases not matched to a gene. Germline V gene data show CDR1 as MNHEY and CDR2 as SMNVEV (reference sequence). The CDR3 length is 14 residues. CDR3 bases: TGTGCCAGCAGTTTGCAAAACCCCTTGACTAGCCTGTACTTC. Encoded protein: CASSLQNPLTSLYF.

The V and J genes are TRBV7-2 and TRBJ1-6; 9 bases match TRBD1. The CDR3 covers 15 residues. The J segment lost 10 bases and the V segment lost 4 bases, leaving 8 bases of the junction unmatched. Germline CDR1 reads SGHTA; CDR2 reads FQGNSA. The CDR3 DNA is TGTGCCAGCAGCTCTCCGGACAGGGGAACATCACCCCTCCACTTT. As protein: CASSSPDRGTSPLHF.

This chain uses TRBV28 with TRBJ2-7, with TRBD1 as a possible D gene (6 bases). The CDR3 is 14 residues long. Germline CDR1 is MDHEN and CDR2 is SYDVKM. V lost 6 bases and J lost 2, with 14 bases in between. In nucleotides, the CDR3 is TGTGCCAGCAGCCAACCTGACAGGCCCTACGAGCAGTACTTC. It encodes CASSQPDRPYEQYF.

V is TRBV5-6 and J is TRBJ2-7; TRBD1 might be the D (6 bases). CDR3 length: 15 residues. V dropped 1 base and J dropped 3 bases, with 14 bases sitting between them. Germline CDR1 reads SGHDT; CDR2 reads YYEEEE. CDR3 in DNA: TGTGCCAGCAGCTTGAGAGAGCGCAGGGGCTACGAGCAGTACTTC. Protein product: CASSLRERRGYEQYF.

The chain is built from TRBV7-9 and TRBJ2-3; 10 nucleotides agree with TRBD1. This CDR3 comprises 19 residues. CDR1 SEHNR and CDR2 FQNEAQ come from the germline V gene (reference sequence). J was trimmed by 5 bases and V by 5 bases; bases with no gene match: 19. For the CDR3, the DNA is TGTGCCAGCAGCCTGCTGGTGACAGGGGGCGCTGGGCGTAGAGATACGCAGTATTTT. This gives the protein CASSLLVTGGAGRRDTQYF.

The chain recombines TRBV10-3 with TRBJ2-2; 7 bases agree with TRBD1. CDR3 length: 15 residues. In germline, CDR1 is ENHRY, CDR2 SYGVKD. Trimming at V came to 6 bases and at J to 4 bases, leaving 8 bases not matched to a gene. CDR3 in amino acids: CAIRRDSQGTGELFF. CDR3 nucleotide sequence: TGTGCCATCAGGAGGGACAGTCAAGGCACCGGGGAGCTGTTTTTT.

The V and J genes are TRBV15 and TRBJ2-1; possible D gene TRBD1, 6 bases. Trimming removed 1 base from V and 9 bases from J, with 19 bases in between. The CDR3 is made up of 16 amino acids. The germline V gene encodes CDR1 LNHNV and CDR2 YYDKDF (reference sequence). The CDR3 spells CATSRVFVVGAPEQFF. The CDR3, as DNA: TGTGCCACCAGCAGAGTATTTGTCGTGGGGGCCCCTGAGCAGTTCTTC.

The V and J genes are TRBV28 and TRBJ2-1; D not certain. The CDR3 contains 14 residues. Germline V gene data show CDR1 as MDHEN and CDR2 as SYDVKM. The ends were cut back, 7 bases at V and 0 bases at J, with 10 bases in the middle. The CDR3 DNA is TGTGCCAGCACCGTACCTAGCTCCTACAATGAGCAGTTCTTC. It codes for CASTVPSSYNEQFF.